This T cell receptor beta chain emerged from a study of OX40 agonist ivuxolimab in advanced cancers. Study-wide context: Ivuxolimab, an antibody acting as an agonist of OX40 (CD134), was used to treat patients. Cohort: roughly 79% men, mean age about 60, aged about 20 to 90.

Germline V lookup: CDR1 SNHLY, CDR2 FYNNEI. The CDR3 loop spans 16 amino acids. Trimming removed 4 bases at V and 0 bases at J, with 16 bases between. Assay: immunoSEQ multiplex PCR; the TCRdb copy retains only in-frame clones and omits some. This sample has fewer than 25,000 clones; 65% to 85% occur once, and the top ten carry 24%. This chain joins TRBV2 and TRBJ2-7, with a weak D call TRBD1 (5 bases). The TCR sequence derives from an adult with an advanced solid tumor such as melanoma, head and neck, liver or kidney cancer. The sample was CD4+ or CD8+ T cells sorted from blood, taken in a trial of the OX40 agonist ivuxolimab. This chain's CDR3 is CASSALDSSPSYEQYF. CDR3 in DNA: TGTGCCAGCAGTGCACTCGACAGCTCCCCCTCCTACGAGCAGTACTTC.